This T cell receptor (beta chain) was captured in a study of T cell repertoires in cytomegalovirus infection. Study summary: Indications came from public TCR beta signatures; they pointed to CMV infection and to a matching HLA type. General study points: In two of eight donors, the top clonotype was HLA-C-restricted CMV-specific. Adding up the frequency of public TCR beta families identified people who carried CMV plus the relevant HLA.

In TCRdb, the reads were re-called with MiXCR into one record per CDR3 protein. Here the sample spans approximately 100,000 distinct CDR3 sequences, 20% to 25% being singletons. This clonotype was seen at least ten times. Its antigen is unknown. Germline V gene data show CDR1 as SGHVS and CDR2 as FQNEAQ. This CDR3 is built from 13 residues. V shed 4 bases, J shed 4 bases, and the junction held 3 bases outside the gene matches. The TCR sequence derives from a human donor in good health (CMV status not recorded). Some clones in this sample may be carry-over from other donors' samples. Sequenced: CD8+ T cells from PBMCs. The chain links TRBV7-8 to TRBJ1-2; 7 positions match TRBD1. The CDR3: CASSYRQGYGYTF. DNA of the CDR3: TGTGCCAGCAGCTACCGACAGGGCTATGGCTACACCTTC.